This T cell receptor beta chain was documented in a study of control samples from healthy donors and cancer patients. The protocol was immunoSEQ multiplex PCR, while the TCRdb copy is restricted to in-frame clones and leaves out a portion. The data contain 100,000 to 150,000 clones, 85% to 90% of them singletons. This CDR3 is built from 11 residues. Germline V gives CDR1 SNHLY, CDR2 FYNNEI. V shed 4 bases and J shed 3 bases, with 4 bases lying between them. This clonotype was sampled from a man in his forties or fifties with head and neck cancer. The chain uses TRBV2 and TRBJ2-7; unclear D gene. Sequenced sample: PBMCs. The CDR3 nucleotides are TGTGCCAGCAGTGCCATCTACGAGCAGTACTTC. Its protein product is CASSAIYEQYF.